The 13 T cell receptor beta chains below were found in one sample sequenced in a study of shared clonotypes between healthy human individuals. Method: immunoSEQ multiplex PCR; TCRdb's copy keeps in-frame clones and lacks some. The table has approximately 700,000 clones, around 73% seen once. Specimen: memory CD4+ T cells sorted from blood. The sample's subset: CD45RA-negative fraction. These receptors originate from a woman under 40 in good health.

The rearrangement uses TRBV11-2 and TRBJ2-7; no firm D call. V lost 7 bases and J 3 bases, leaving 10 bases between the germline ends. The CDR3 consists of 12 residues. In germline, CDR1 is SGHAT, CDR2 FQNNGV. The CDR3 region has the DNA TGTGCCAGCACCTCGGGCCGCTACGAGCAGTACTTC. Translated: CASTSGRYEQYF.

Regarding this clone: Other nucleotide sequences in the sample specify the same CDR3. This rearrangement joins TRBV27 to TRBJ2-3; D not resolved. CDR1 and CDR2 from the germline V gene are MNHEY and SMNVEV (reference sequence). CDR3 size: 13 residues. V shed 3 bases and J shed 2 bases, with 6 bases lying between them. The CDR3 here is CASSFTYTDTQYF. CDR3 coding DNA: TGTGCCAGCAGTTTCACGTACACAGATACGCAGTATTTT.

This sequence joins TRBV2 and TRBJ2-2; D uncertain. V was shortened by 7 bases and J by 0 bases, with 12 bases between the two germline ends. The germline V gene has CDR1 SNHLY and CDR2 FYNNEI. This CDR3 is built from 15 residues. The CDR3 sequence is CASTRQPTNTGELFF. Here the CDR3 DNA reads TGTGCCAGCACCAGGCAGCCAACGAACACCGGGGAGCTGTTTTTT.

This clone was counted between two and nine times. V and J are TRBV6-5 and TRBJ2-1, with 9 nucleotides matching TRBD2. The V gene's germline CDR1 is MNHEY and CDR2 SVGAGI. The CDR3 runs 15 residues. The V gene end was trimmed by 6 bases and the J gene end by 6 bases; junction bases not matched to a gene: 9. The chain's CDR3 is CASRSGTSSGNEQFF. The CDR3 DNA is TGTGCCAGCAGATCCGGGACTAGCTCCGGCAATGAGCAGTTCTTC.

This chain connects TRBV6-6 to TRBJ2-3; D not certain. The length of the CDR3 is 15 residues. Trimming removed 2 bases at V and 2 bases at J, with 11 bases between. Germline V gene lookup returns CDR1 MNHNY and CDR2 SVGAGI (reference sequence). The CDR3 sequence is CASSYIPQYTDTQYF. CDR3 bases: TGTGCCAGCAGTTACATCCCACAATACACAGATACGCAGTATTTT.

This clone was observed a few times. CDR3 DNA: TGTGCCAGCAGCCCCCGATTACAGGGGGCAGGGGAGACCCAGTACTTC. Translating gives CASSPRLQGAGETQYF. V and J are TRBV6-6 and TRBJ2-5; 9 bases fit TRBD1. Germline V gives CDR1 MNHNY, CDR2 SVGAGI (reference sequence). V shed 6 bases, J shed 5 bases, and the junction held 13 bases outside the gene matches. This CDR3 region has 16 residues.

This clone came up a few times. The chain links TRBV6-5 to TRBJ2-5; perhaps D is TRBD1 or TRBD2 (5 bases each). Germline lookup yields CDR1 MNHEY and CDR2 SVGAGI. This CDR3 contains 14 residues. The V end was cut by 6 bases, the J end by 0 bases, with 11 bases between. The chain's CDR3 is CASSRDANQETQYF. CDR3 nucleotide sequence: TGTGCCAGCAGCAGGGACGCTAACCAAGAGACCCAGTACTTC.

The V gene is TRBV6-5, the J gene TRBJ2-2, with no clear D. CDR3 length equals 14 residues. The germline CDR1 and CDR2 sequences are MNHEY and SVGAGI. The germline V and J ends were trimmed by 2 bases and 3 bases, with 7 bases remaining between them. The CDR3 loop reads CASSYVRHTGELFF. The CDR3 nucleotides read TGTGCCAGCAGTTACGTTAGACACACCGGGGAGCTGTTTTTT.

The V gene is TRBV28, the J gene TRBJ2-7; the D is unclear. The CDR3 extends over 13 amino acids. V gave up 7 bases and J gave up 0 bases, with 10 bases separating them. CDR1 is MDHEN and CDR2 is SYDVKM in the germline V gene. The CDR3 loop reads CASTDRHSYEQYF. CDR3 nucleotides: TGTGCCAGCACAGACCGACACTCCTACGAGCAGTACTTC.

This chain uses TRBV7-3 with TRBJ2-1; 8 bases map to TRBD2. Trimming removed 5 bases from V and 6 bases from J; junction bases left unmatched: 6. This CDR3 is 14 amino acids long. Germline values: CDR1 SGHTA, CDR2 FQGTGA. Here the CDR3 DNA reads TGTGCCAGCAGCCCTGGGACTAGGGGCAATGAGCAGTTCTTC. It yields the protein CASSPGTRGNEQFF.

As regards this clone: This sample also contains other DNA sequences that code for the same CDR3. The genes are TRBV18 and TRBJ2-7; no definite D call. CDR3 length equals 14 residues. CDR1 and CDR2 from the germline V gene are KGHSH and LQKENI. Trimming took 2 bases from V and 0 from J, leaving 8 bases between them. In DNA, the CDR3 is TGTGCCAGCTCACCAGGTCAGGCCTCCTACGAGCAGTACTTC. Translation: CASSPGQASYEQYF.

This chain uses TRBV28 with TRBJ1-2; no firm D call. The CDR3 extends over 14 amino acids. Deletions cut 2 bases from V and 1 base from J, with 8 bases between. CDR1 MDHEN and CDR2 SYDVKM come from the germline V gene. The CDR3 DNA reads TGTGCCAGCAGTTTAGCTGCTGTTAACTATGGCTACACCTTC. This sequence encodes CASSLAAVNYGYTF.

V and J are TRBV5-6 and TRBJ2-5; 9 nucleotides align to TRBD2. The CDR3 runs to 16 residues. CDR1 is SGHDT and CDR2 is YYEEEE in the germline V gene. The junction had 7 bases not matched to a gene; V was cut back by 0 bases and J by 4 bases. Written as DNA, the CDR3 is TGTGCCAGCAGCTTGGGGGCGGGAGGGCCGGGAGAGACCCAGTACTTC. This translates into CASSLGAGGPGETQYF.